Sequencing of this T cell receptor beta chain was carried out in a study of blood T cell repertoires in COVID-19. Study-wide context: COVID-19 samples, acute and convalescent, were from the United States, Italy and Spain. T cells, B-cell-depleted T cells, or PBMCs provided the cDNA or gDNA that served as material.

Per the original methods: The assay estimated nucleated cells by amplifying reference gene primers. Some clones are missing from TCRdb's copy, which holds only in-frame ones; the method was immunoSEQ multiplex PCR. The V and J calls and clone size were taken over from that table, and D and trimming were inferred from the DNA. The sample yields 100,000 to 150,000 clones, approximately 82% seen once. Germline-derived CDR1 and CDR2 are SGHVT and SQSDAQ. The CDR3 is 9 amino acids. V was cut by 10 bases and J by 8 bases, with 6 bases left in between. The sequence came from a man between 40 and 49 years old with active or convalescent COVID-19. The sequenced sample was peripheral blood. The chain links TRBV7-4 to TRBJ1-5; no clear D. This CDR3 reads CANLKPQHF. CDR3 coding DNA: TGTGCCAACTTGAAGCCCCAGCATTTT.